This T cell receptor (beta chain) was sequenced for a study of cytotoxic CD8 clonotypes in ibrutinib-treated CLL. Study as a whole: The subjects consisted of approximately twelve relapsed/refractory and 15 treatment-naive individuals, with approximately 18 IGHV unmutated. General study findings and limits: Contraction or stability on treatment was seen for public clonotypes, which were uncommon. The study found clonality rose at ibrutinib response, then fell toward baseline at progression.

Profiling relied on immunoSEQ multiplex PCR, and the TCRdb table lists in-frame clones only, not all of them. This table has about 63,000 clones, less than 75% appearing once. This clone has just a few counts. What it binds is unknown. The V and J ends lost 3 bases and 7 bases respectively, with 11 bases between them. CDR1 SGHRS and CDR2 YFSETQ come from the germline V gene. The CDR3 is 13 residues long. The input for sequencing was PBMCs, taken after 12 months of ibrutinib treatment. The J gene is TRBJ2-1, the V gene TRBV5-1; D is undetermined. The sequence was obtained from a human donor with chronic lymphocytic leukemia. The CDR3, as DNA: TGCGCCAGCAGCTCGGCGATCGGTAATGAGCAGTTCTTC. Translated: CASSSAIGNEQFF.